The present T cell receptor beta chain was sequenced within a study of preoperative IRX-2 immunotherapy in early breast cancer (dated by TCRdb to the late 2010s). Libraries were constructed by the immunoSEQ multiplex PCR assay. Imported from immuneACCESS, the table was reduced by TCRdb to in-frame sequences with V and J called. These copies leave out some clones; in studies compared against another copy, an unresolved V gene accounts for under half, and the cause of the remainder is not known. The sample table records about 24,000 clones; over 85% of these occur just once. 28% of the sample comes from the top ten. The CDR3 covers 13 residues, taking in both the cysteine and the phenylalanine. Here the CDR3 DNA is all that survives: 39 bases in frame from base 1. CDR1 SGHRS and CDR2 YFSETQ are derived from the germline V gene. V and J are truncated by 3 bases and 6 bases respectively, leaving an intervening sequence of 13 bases.

About this clone itself: Its antigen target is currently unknown. The input lacks base qualities; no much larger clone sits a single base away.

Taken with the paper, the label for treatment or condition translates to: preoperative locoregional IRX-2 cytokine immunotherapy. The samples were obtained from a phase Ib study that tested preoperative, locoregional IRX-2 cytokine immunotherapy meant to prime immune responses. Patients with early-stage breast cancer who were given IRX-2 before surgery served as donors. The sequence joins TRBV5-1 to TRBJ2-7; the D gene lacks a confident call. This specimen was tumor tissue, taken after IRX-2 immunotherapy. The source is a human donor with breast cancer. The base sequence is TGCGCCAGCAGCTCGACGATCCCGGGCGAGCAGTACTTC. The resulting protein is CASSSTIPGEQYF.